Reported below is one T cell receptor beta chain. The data are from a study of OX40 agonist ivuxolimab in advanced cancers. The table came from immunoSEQ multiplex PCR; TCRdb's copy has only in-frame clones and leaves some out. The data contain about 65,000 clones, roughly 84% of them singletons. CDR1 and CDR2 (germline): SGHAT, FQNNGV. CDR3 size: 14 residues. V was clipped by 5 bases and J by 4 bases; unmatched bases: 4. The sequence was obtained from an adult with an advanced solid tumor such as melanoma, head and neck, liver or kidney cancer. The sample was CD4+ or CD8+ T cells sorted from blood, taken in a trial of the OX40 agonist ivuxolimab. This chain uses TRBV11-2 with TRBJ2-5; 10 bases are shared with TRBD1. The DNA for the CDR3 is TGTGCCAGCAGCACGACAGGGGGCGTAGAGACCCAGTACTTC. Translated: CASSTTGGVETQYF.